Listed below are T cell receptor beta chains from one sample, sequenced in a study of T cells in Graves' hyperthyroidism and ophthalmopathy. TCRdb processed the multiplex PCR reads anew with MiXCR; each CDR3 protein has one entry. Of roughly 840,000 distinct CDR3 sequences in the sample, around 39% were seen once. The source material was blood. Receptors originate from a man younger than 35 with Graves' hyperthyroidism. Each CDR3 is given with its conserved first and last residue. A D gene is named only where the DNA matches it firmly. Clone sizes are given selectively: once, few, many, or a class where the clone is expanded.

>TRBV10-3|many|-|TRBJ1-2
TGTGCCACCCGGGCAGGCGCAGACTATGGCTACACCTTC
CATRAGADYGYTF
>TRBV10-1|-|TRBD1|TRBJ2-6
TGCGCCAGCAGTGGGGGGAAGACAGGGGATGGGGCCAACGTCCTGACTTTC
CASSGGKTGDGANVLTF
>TRBV12-3/TRBV12-4|-|-|TRBJ1-5
TGTGCCAGCAGTTGGTCAGGGGATCAGCCCCAGCATTTT
CASSWSGDQPQHF
>TRBV7-3|few|-|TRBJ2-7
TGTGCCAGCACTCCTAGAGGGGGGACCTACGAGCAGTACTTC
CASTPRGGTYEQYF
>TRBV4-1|-|-|TRBJ2-7
TGCGCCAGCAGCCATGCAGGGCGAACCTACGAGCAGTACTTC
CASSHAGRTYEQYF
>TRBV2|few|-|TRBJ1-1
TGTGCCAGCAGTGAAGCGTCAGGCATGAACACTGAAGCTTTCTTT
CASSEASGMNTEAFF
>TRBV10-3|many|-|TRBJ1-3
TGTGCCATCAGCGAACGGGGATCAGGAAACACCATATATTTT
CAISERGSGNTIYF
>TRBV15|-|-|TRBJ2-4
TGTGCCACCAGTAACGGGCCCAAAAACATTCAGTACTTC
CATSNGPKNIQYF
>TRBV6-1|-|TRBD1|TRBJ1-1
TGTGCCAGCAGTGAATTCGGACAGGGGAAGGGAGCTTTCTTT
CASSEFGQGKGAFF
>TRBV12-3/TRBV12-4|-|-|TRBJ1-1
TGTGCCAGCAGTTTCGGACATGCGAACACTGAAGCTTTCTTT
CASSFGHANTEAFF
>TRBV5-1|few|TRBD2|TRBJ2-7
TGCGCCAGCAGCTTTCTGCGGGAGATCGCCTACGAGCAGTACTTC
CASSFLREIAYEQYF